Given below is one T cell receptor (beta chain) in context. Antigen: not known. These data originate in a study of OX40 agonist ivuxolimab in advanced cancers. Study information: Patients receiving dose escalation had hepatocellular carcinoma, melanoma, renal cell or head and neck cancer. Study-level points and caveats: Expanded clones were, on average, more numerous in CD8+ T cells than in CD4+.

Some clones are missing from TCRdb's copy, which holds only in-frame ones; the method was immunoSEQ multiplex PCR. Found here are tens of thousands of clones, just over 90% of them singletons; the top ten hold around 6.3%. The CDR3 is 13 residues long. The V end was cut by 1 base, the J end by 5 bases, with 8 bases between. Germline CDR1 WSHSY, CDR2 SAAADI. This rearrangement joins TRBV10-2 to TRBJ2-5; D remains ambiguous. The sequence came from an adult with an advanced solid tumor such as melanoma, head and neck, liver or kidney cancer. Material: CD4+ or CD8+ T cells sorted from blood, obtained in a trial of the OX40 agonist ivuxolimab. CDR3 loop: CASSELTRETQYF. The DNA for the CDR3 is TGCGCCAGCAGTGAGTTGACGCGGGAGACCCAGTACTTC.